The rows below give T cell receptor beta chains drawn from one sample of a study of post-analysis software for immune sequencing data. MiXCR was run by TCRdb on the PCR reads, yielding one entry per CDR3 protein. The sample holds roughly 600,000 distinct CDR3 sequences, about 44% seen once. Sequenced input: blood. The receptors here all came from a girl aged 5-17 years with multiple sclerosis. Each CDR3 is given with its conserved first and last residue. A D gene is named only where the DNA matches it firmly. Clone size appears in some rows only: once, few, many, or a class for an expanded clone.

V gene	D gene	clone size	J gene	CDR3 DNA	CDR3 protein
TRBV30	TRBD1	few	TRBJ1-5	TGTGCCTGGAATCTTGGTCGGACAGGGATTTTTGGACATAGCAATCAGCCCCAGCATTTT	CAWNLGRTGIFGHSNQPQHF
TRBV4-1	TRBD1	.	TRBJ2-5	TGCGCCAGCAGCCAAACAGGGGGCTATCACGAGACCCAGTACTTC	CASSQTGGYHETQYF
TRBV9	.	.	TRBJ2-7	TGTACCAGCAGCGTAGATGGAACCTCCTACGAGCAGTACTTC	CTSSVDGTSYEQYF
TRBV7-3	TRBD2	few	TRBJ2-2	TGTGCCAGCAGCCGCGGCGGGGGAGGGGAGCTGTTTTTT	CASSRGGGGELFF
TRBV9	.	.	TRBJ1-2	TGTGCCAGCAGCGCCCCCGACAGGCTCACCTTC	CASSAPDRLTF
TRBV28	.	once	TRBJ2-1	TGTGCCGCTGATGGCAGGGCCAATGAGCAGTTCTTC	CAADGRANEQFF
TRBV4-1	.	few	TRBJ2-1	TGCGCCAGCAGCCAAGTAGTAGGGGTTGATGAGCAGTTCTTC	CASSQVVGVDEQFF
TRBV29-1	.	.	TRBJ1-1	TGCAGCGTTATTGGACCGATCACTGAAGCTTTCTTT	CSVIGPITEAFF
TRBV4-2	.	.	TRBJ2-7	TGTGCCAGCAGCCAAGGGGAGACCACTCGAGAGCAGTACTTC	CASSQGETTREQYF
TRBV10-3	TRBD1	.	TRBJ1-5	TGTGCCATCAGCGGGACAGGGGGTCAGCCCCAGCATTTT	CAISGTGGQPQHF
TRBV12-3/TRBV12-4	.	.	TRBJ1-1	TGTGCCAGTCGACCGTCGAACACTGAAGCTTTCTTT	CASRPSNTEAFF
TRBV12-3/TRBV12-4	TRBD2	.	TRBJ2-4	TGTGCCAGCAGTACTCGGACTAGCGGGAAGGACATTCAGTACTTC	CASSTRTSGKDIQYF
TRBV4-2	.	.	TRBJ1-1	TGTGCCAGCAGCCAAGGCCTAGACAGATACAACACTGAAGCTTTCTTT	CASSQGLDRYNTEAFF
TRBV27	.	.	TRBJ1-1	TGTGCCAGCAGTATAATTCCTTCTGAGGGGCTGACTGAAGCTTTCTTT	CASSIIPSEGLTEAFF
TRBV7-9	TRBD1	.	TRBJ1-2	TGTGCCAGCAGCCCGACAGGGGGAACTGGCTACACCTTC	CASSPTGGTGYTF
TRBV5-1	TRBD1	.	TRBJ2-3	TGCGCCAGCAGCTTGTGGACAGGGGGCATAGAAGATACGCAGTATTTT	CASSLWTGGIEDTQYF
TRBV6-1	TRBD1	.	TRBJ1-2	TGTGCCTCTCAAAGGTGGCAGGGGGAAATGGAGTCCTATGGCTACACCTTC	CASQRWQGEMESYGYTF
TRBV7-6	TRBD1	few	TRBJ1-4	TGTGCCAGCAGTTACTTCCAGGGGGTTTCTAATGAAAAACTGTTTTTT	CASSYFQGVSNEKLFF
TRBV10-3	.	few	TRBJ2-7	TGTGCCATCAGTGAGCTATCACCAGGGGTTTCCGGCTACGAGCAGTACTTC	CAISELSPGVSGYEQYF
TRBV4-1	TRBD1	.	TRBJ2-1	TGCGCCAGCAGCCAAATAGGGGGCGTGAACAATGAGCAGTTCTTC	CASSQIGGVNNEQFF